These 28 T cell receptor beta chains share one sample of origin, sequenced in a study of blood T cell repertoires in COVID-19. Produced via immunoSEQ multiplex PCR; TCRdb's table is partial and in-frame only. The sample includes a few hundred thousand clones, more than 80% of them seen just once. The sample consisted of PBMCs or T cells enriched from blood (not recorded which). These receptors came from a man between 18 and 29 years old who had recovered from COVID-19.

This chain links TRBV7-9 with TRBJ2-2; 8 nucleotides line up with TRBD1. The CDR3 is 15 residues long. Germline trimming cut 5 bases from V and 7 bases from J; bases unmatched to any gene: 9. CDR1 is SEHNR, CDR2 FQNEAQ, per germline (reference sequence). The CDR3 protein is CASSETDRVDGELFF. The DNA for the CDR3 is TGTGCCAGCAGCGAGACGGACAGGGTGGACGGGGAGCTGTTTTTT.

This sequence joins TRBV7-9 and TRBJ1-2; D is uncertain. The V gene lost 3 bases and the J gene lost 4 bases, with 15 bases spanning the gap. The CDR3 has 15 amino acids. Germline CDR1 is SEHNR and CDR2 is FQNEAQ (reference sequence). CDR3 nucleotides: TGTGCCAGCAGCTTGCCCCAGGAAAGTATCTATGGCTACACCTTC. Its protein is CASSLPQESIYGYTF.

The chain has TRBV7-3 and TRBJ2-2, with a possible D match to TRBD1 (6 bases). The V end was cut by 5 bases, the J end by 0 bases, with 19 bases between. From germline, CDR1 is SGHTA and CDR2 FQGTGA. The CDR3 covers 18 residues. The CDR3 DNA is TGTGCCAGCAGCATGTCCGGTTTCGGACAGTCGAACACCGGGGAGCTGTTTTTT. This translates into CASSMSGFGQSNTGELFF.

The rearrangement links TRBV30 to TRBJ2-4, with D maybe TRBD2 (5 bases). The V end lost 2 bases, the J end lost 1 base, and 15 bases lay between the germline ends. This CDR3 comprises 16 residues. Germline CDR1 GTSNPN, CDR2 SVGIG (reference sequence). DNA for the CDR3: TGTGCCTGGAGTTCTGGTCGGGGATGGGCCAAAAACATTCAGTACTTC. Translation gives CAWSSGRGWAKNIQYF. Using reference TRBV30 and TRBJ2-4 for the parts outside the CDR3, the full variable domain is SQTIHQWPATLVQPVGSPLSLECTVEGTSNPNLYWYRQAAGRGLQLLFYSVGIGQISSEVPQNLSASRPQDRQFILSSKKLLLSDSGFYLCAWSSGRGWAKNIQYFGAGTRLSVL.

The rearrangement uses TRBV11-2 and TRBJ2-7; TRBD1 agrees at 9 bases. Germline CDR1 SGHAT, CDR2 FQNNGV. Trimming cost V 0 bases and J 7 bases; bases outside gene matches: 10. This CDR3 spans 16 amino acids. The chain's CDR3 is CASSLERDRVGMEQYF. As DNA, the CDR3 is TGTGCCAGCAGCTTAGAACGGGACAGGGTTGGTATGGAGCAGTACTTC.

The genes are TRBV6-5 and TRBJ2-3; TRBD2 matches 8 bases. Losses at the gene ends were 7 bases for V and 1 base for J; bases not matched to a gene: 7. Germline lookup yields CDR1 MNHEY and CDR2 SVGAGI. The CDR3 spans 15 residues. CDR3 in DNA: TGTGCCAGCACCGATCGGGGACTAGGCACAGATACGCAGTATTTT. As protein: CASTDRGLGTDTQYF.

The chain joins TRBV7-6 to TRBJ1-2, with D possibly TRBD1 on 6 matching bases. Per germline, CDR1 SGHVS and CDR2 FNYEAQ. The CDR3 spans 16 residues. The ends were cut back, 0 bases at V and 5 bases at J, with 16 bases in the middle. The CDR3 coding sequence is TGTGCCAGCAGCTTAGCAATGGGGGCAAGTGGGTATGGCTACACCTTC. It encodes CASSLAMGASGYGYTF.

This chain links TRBV7-3 with TRBJ2-2, with 7 bases fitting TRBD1. The CDR3 runs to 14 residues. V was clipped by 4 bases and J by 1 base; unmatched bases: 0. CDR1 SGHTA and CDR2 FQGTGA come from the germline V gene. In nucleotides, the CDR3 is TGTGCCAGCAGCTACAGGGGGAACACCGGGGAGCTGTTTTTT. Its protein product is CASSYRGNTGELFF.

The chain is built from TRBV5-4 and TRBJ1-6; TRBD1 is a possible D gene (6 bases). Germline assignment: CDR1 SGHNT and CDR2 YYREEE (reference sequence). This CDR3 contains 15 residues. Trimming removed 6 bases from V and 10 bases from J, with 20 bases in between. This chain's CDR3 is CASTSGGTGNSPLHF. The CDR3 DNA reads TGTGCCAGCACATCTGGGGGTACAGGGAACTCACCCCTCCACTTT.

This chain connects TRBV4-3 to TRBJ2-4, with D maybe TRBD2 (6 bases). Germline V gene lookup returns CDR1 LGHNA and CDR2 YSLEER. The CDR3 runs to 14 residues. V was cut by 4 bases and J by 6 bases, with 13 bases left in between. This CDR3 reads CASSLGGTGNIQYF. For the CDR3, the DNA is TGCGCCAGCAGCCTTGGGGGGACGGGAAACATTCAGTACTTC.

This clone was counted a few times. This chain uses TRBV25-1 with TRBJ1-1, with unresolved D. The CDR3 totals 11 residues. V was shortened by 4 bases and J by 8 bases, with 8 bases between the two germline ends. Germline CDR1 and CDR2: MGHDK and SYGVNS. The CDR3 DNA reads as TGTGCCAGCAGTGTCAGGCTCGAAGCTTTCTTT. Translation gives CASSVRLEAFF. Complete variable domain (other parts from reference TRBV25-1 and TRBJ1-1): EADIYQTPRYLVIGTGKKITLECSQTMGHDKMYWYQQDPGMELHLIHYSYGVNSTEKGDLSSESTVSRIRTEHFPLTLESARPSHTSQYLCASSVRLEAFFGQGTRLTVV.

The chain uses TRBV18 and TRBJ2-5, with TRBD1 identical over 7 bases. The CDR3 has 15 residues. In germline, CDR1 is KGHSH, CDR2 LQKENI. V lost 6 bases and J lost 1; bases outside the gene matches: 8. The CDR3 is CASSHSTGAQETQYF. In DNA, the CDR3 is TGTGCCAGCTCCCACAGTACAGGGGCCCAAGAGACCCAGTACTTC.

The chain uses TRBV5-4 and TRBJ1-3; weak D call: TRBD1 (5 bases). This CDR3 is built from 15 residues. Trimming removed 2 bases at V and 2 bases at J, with 11 bases between. Looked up from germline, CDR1 is SGHNT and CDR2 is YYREEE (reference sequence). CDR3 loop: CASSFFEGAGNTIYF. The CDR3 DNA reads TGTGCCAGCAGCTTTTTTGAAGGGGCTGGAAACACCATATATTTT.

The gene calls are TRBV5-1 and TRBJ2-7, with 7 bases fitting TRBD2. The CDR3 consists of 16 residues. The V and J ends lost 3 bases and 0 bases, in that order; junction bases with no gene match: 9. Germline V lookup: CDR1 SGHRS, CDR2 YFSETQ. The CDR3 nucleotides read TGCGCCAGCAGCTCGGGTGGCGGGGGAAACTCCTACGAGCAGTACTTC. Its translation: CASSSGGGGNSYEQYF.

The chain is built from TRBV5-1 and TRBJ2-1; 13 bases agree with TRBD2. The CDR3 consists of 16 residues. The germline V gene encodes CDR1 SGHRS and CDR2 YFSETQ. The trim removed 4 bases at V and 9 bases at J, leaving 10 bases unmatched. The CDR3 DNA sequence: TGCGCCAGCAGCCAGACCGGGACTAGCGGGGCGGGTGAGCAGTTCTTC. Translating gives CASSQTGTSGAGEQFF.

The chain recombines TRBV7-2 with TRBJ1-2; 7 nucleotides line up with TRBD1. In germline, CDR1 is SGHTA, CDR2 FQGNSA. V trimming: 5 bases; J trimming: 6 bases; junction bases outside the gene matches: 9. The CDR3 runs 14 residues. CDR3 DNA: TGTGCCAGCAGCCTCCGGGACAGAGGGGATGGCTACACCTTC. Translated, it gives CASSLRDRGDGYTF.

The V and J genes are TRBV20-1 and TRBJ2-6; the D is unclear. Per the germline V gene, CDR1 is DFQATT and CDR2 is SNEGSKA (reference sequence). The CDR3 extends over 14 amino acids. Trimming took off 3 bases at V and 0 bases at J, with 6 bases between the two ends. In nucleotides, the CDR3 is TGCAGTGCTAGTGCAGTCTCTGGGGCCAACGTCCTGACTTTC. Translation gives CSASAVSGANVLTF.

This clone was recorded once. The chain is built from TRBV6-5 and TRBJ1-6; D uncertain. CDR3 length: 15 amino acids. Germline V gene sequence: CDR1 MNHEY, CDR2 SVGAGI. V was cut by 5 bases and J by 8 bases, with 16 bases left in between. The CDR3 DNA reads as TGTGCCAGCAGTCCCCGACCGAGGGAAGATTCACCCCTCCACTTT. Amino acids: CASSPRPREDSPLHF.

This sequence joins TRBV6-5 and TRBJ2-1, with D maybe TRBD1 (5 bases). The germline V and J ends were trimmed by 6 bases and 2 bases, with 11 bases remaining between them. Germline assignment: CDR1 MNHEY and CDR2 SVGAGI. This CDR3 is built from 14 residues. In DNA form, the CDR3 reads TGTGCCAGCAGGCCCGAGACAGCCTACAATGAGCAGTTCTTC. Translating gives CASRPETAYNEQFF.

The rearrangement links TRBV6-6 to TRBJ2-4; a possible D gene is TRBD2 (6 bases). CDR1 MNHNY and CDR2 SVGAGI come from the germline V gene (reference sequence). Trimming shortened V by 5 bases and J by 6 bases, and 11 bases separated the two germline ends. This CDR3 spans 13 amino acids. CDR3 loop: CASSPQEGNIQYF. The CDR3 coding sequence is TGTGCCAGCAGTCCTCAGGAGGGAAACATTCAGTACTTC.

The chain joins TRBV7-6 to TRBJ2-2; tentatively, D is TRBD1 (6 bases). Germline V gives CDR1 SGHVS, CDR2 FNYEAQ. Trimming pared 5 bases from V and 5 bases from J, leaving 9 bases between. This CDR3 has 13 amino acids. CDR3 region: CASSPRGTGELFF. The CDR3 DNA reads TGTGCCAGCAGCCCGAGGGGGACCGGGGAGCTGTTTTTT.

This clone was seen a handful of times. The rearrangement joins TRBV20-1 to TRBJ2-7, with D possibly matching TRBD2 (6 bases). From germline, CDR1 is DFQATT and CDR2 SNEGSKA (reference sequence). This CDR3 has 14 residues. The V gene lost 3 bases and the J gene lost 6 bases, with 18 bases spanning the gap. The CDR3 sequence: CSASSTSLFVEQYF. The CDR3 DNA reads as TGCAGTGCTAGTTCAACTAGCCTGTTTGTCGAGCAGTACTTC.

The chain has TRBV24-1 and TRBJ2-1; TRBD1 agrees at 7 bases. The V and J ends lost 1 base and 10 bases, in that order; junction bases with no gene match: 9. CDR3 length equals 15 residues. Germline lookup yields CDR1 KGHDR and CDR2 SFDVKD. The CDR3 DNA reads TGTGCCACCAGTGATTTTAGGGGGCTGGACGGGGAGCAGTTCTTC. It translates to CATSDFRGLDGEQFF.

The chain carries TRBV11-2 and TRBJ2-2; D not certain. The V and J ends lost 6 bases and 0 bases respectively, with 8 bases between them. CDR3 size: 14 residues. Germline CDR1 SGHAT, CDR2 FQNNGV. This chain's CDR3 is CASRPSTNTGELFF. In DNA, the CDR3 is TGTGCCAGCAGACCTTCTACGAACACCGGGGAGCTGTTTTTT. The complete variable domain, with remaining parts taken from reference TRBV11-2 and TRBJ2-2, reads EAGVAQSPRYKIIEKRQSVAFWCNPISGHATLYWYQQILGQGPKLLIQFQNNGVVDDSQLPKDRFSAERLKGVDSTLKIQPAKLEDSAVYLCASRPSTNTGELFFGEGSRLTVL.

J is TRBJ2-1 and V is TRBV5-1; TRBD2 matches at 7 bases. With V trimmed by 0 bases and J by 7 bases, 7 bases remained unmatched. Germline CDR1 and CDR2: SGHRS and YFSETQ. The CDR3 spans 15 residues. CDR3 protein: CASSLASWTRNEQFF. The CDR3, as DNA: TGCGCCAGCAGCTTGGCCTCCTGGACTAGGAATGAGCAGTTCTTC.

The gene calls are TRBV19 and TRBJ1-1, with D tentatively TRBD1 (6 bases). Per the germline V gene, CDR1 is LNHDA and CDR2 is SQIVND (reference sequence). The V and J ends lost 1 base and 7 bases respectively, with 13 bases between them. There are 14 residues in the CDR3. The CDR3 sequence: CASSIVNRVDEAFF. The CDR3 coding sequence is TGTGCCAGTAGTATAGTCAACAGGGTAGATGAAGCTTTCTTT.

The chain joins TRBV3-1 (or the pseudogene TRBV3-2) to TRBJ2-1; D remains ambiguous. Deletions cut 0 bases from V and 5 bases from J, with 5 bases between. The germline V gene has CDR1 LGHDT and CDR2 YNNKEL (reference sequence). The CDR3 has 13 amino acids. CDR3 nucleotide sequence: TGTGCCAGCAGCCAAGATTTAGACAATGAGCAGTTCTTC. Translated: CASSQDLDNEQFF.

This clone was seen a few times. The V gene is TRBV7-2, the J gene TRBJ1-1; D remains unclear. Trimming took 6 bases from V and 6 from J, leaving 14 bases between them. The CDR3 is 13 residues long. Germline V gene sequence: CDR1 SGHTA, CDR2 FQGNSA. The CDR3 DNA reads TGTGCCAGCAGTCCACGGCAGGTAGCTGAAGCTTTCTTT. Protein: CASSPRQVAEAFF.